The 14 T cell receptor beta chains reported below all come from one sample, sequenced in a study of regulatory T cells in long-lasting Graves disease. Construction of TCR beta libraries relied on iRepertoire HTBI primers and on Arm-PCR targeting CDR3 regions. MiXCR, run by TCRdb on the multiplex PCR reads, gives a single entry per CDR3 protein. The sample includes roughly 420,000 distinct CDR3 sequences, 16% seen only once; the top ten take roughly 23%. Time point noted: newly diagnosed GD, antithyroid drugs for less than 3 months. Isolated PBMC RNA provided the starting material for the TCR library. These records were also assigned to another study, of T cells in Graves' hyperthyroidism and ophthalmopathy.

The sequencing here drew on peripheral blood mononuclear cells (PBMCs), taken at new diagnosis, from a patient treated with antithyroid drugs. These receptors originate from a woman aged 18-29 years with Graves disease.

This clonotype was observed a handful of times. V gene TRBV27 combines with J gene TRBJ2-5, with 9 bases identical to TRBD1. Germline V lookup: CDR1 MNHEY, CDR2 SMNVEV (reference sequence). J was trimmed by 5 bases and V by 4 bases; bases with no gene match: 8. The CDR3 sequence is 15 residues long. The CDR3 coding sequence is TGTGCCAGCAGTTCTCGGGGACAGGGAGGCGAGACCCAGTACTTC. Translation: CASSSRGQGGETQYF.

This clonotype came up many times. V usage is TRBV7-8 and J usage is TRBJ2-1, with D possibly being TRBD2 (6 bases). Trimming took 1 base from V and 0 from J, leaving 13 bases between them. The CDR3 has 17 residues. The germline gives CDR1 SGHVS, CDR2 FQNEAQ. CDR3 DNA sequence: TGTGCCAGCAGCTTAGTAGTGCGGGGTAGCTCCTACAATGAGCAGTTCTTC. It is translated as CASSLVVRGSSYNEQFF. The complete variable domain, with remaining parts taken from reference TRBV7-8 and TRBJ2-1, reads GAGVSQSPRYKVAKRGQDVALRCDPISGHVSLFWYQQALGQGPEFLTYFQNEAQLDKSGLPSDRFFAERPEGSVSTLKIQRTQQEDSAVYLCASSLVVRGSSYNEQFFGPGTRLTVL.

The table lists this clonotype with a count of one. This rearrangement joins TRBV7-3 to TRBJ2-2; a possible D gene is TRBD2 (6 bases). Germline V CDR1 and CDR2: SGHTA, FQGTGA. The V and J ends lost 3 bases and 8 bases respectively, with 13 bases between them. CDR3 length: 14 residues. For the CDR3, the DNA is TGTGCCAGCAGCTTCTCTGGGGGGTCGGGGGAGCTGTTTTTT. This sequence encodes CASSFSGGSGELFF.

This clonotype was observed a handful of times. The chain links TRBV4-1 to TRBJ1-1, with 8 bases matching TRBD1. V lost 7 bases, J lost 6 bases, and 10 bases stayed unmatched. The length of the CDR3 is 14 residues. Germline V gene sequence: CDR1 MGHRA, CDR2 YSYEKL. CDR3 bases: TGCGCCAGCAACCTCCGGACAGGGAGGTCTGAAGCTTTCTTT. It codes for CASNLRTGRSEAFF.

The chain recombines TRBV27 with TRBJ2-2; no reliable D call. CDR3 length: 15 residues. Trimming left V 2 bases short and J 5 bases short, with 12 bases between. Germline V gives CDR1 MNHEY, CDR2 SMNVEV (reference sequence). CDR3 DNA sequence: TGTGCCAGCAGTTTACTACCCCGCGAGACCGGGGAGCTGTTTTTT. Protein sequence: CASSLLPRETGELFF.

This clonotype was picked up many times. The V call is TRBV7-2, the J call TRBJ2-1; D uncertain. CDR1 is SGHTA, CDR2 FQGNSA, per germline. Trimming took off 1 base at V and 0 bases at J, with 10 bases between the two ends. The CDR3 length is 16 residues. Written as DNA, the CDR3 is TGTGCCAGCAGCTTAGTTGGCGTGAGCTCCTACAATGAGCAGTTCTTC. Protein product: CASSLVGVSSYNEQFF.

The rearrangement joins TRBV19 to TRBJ2-7, with D perhaps matching TRBD2 (6 bases). CDR3 size: 15 residues. Between the trimmed V and J ends, which lost 3 bases and 1 base, there was a span of 13 bases. The germline CDR1 and CDR2 sequences are LNHDA and SQIVND (reference sequence). CDR3 nucleotides: TGTGCCAGTAGTATGGGTTGGGGAGGATCCTACGAGCAGTACTTC. This translates into CASSMGWGGSYEQYF.

The V and J genes are TRBV7-3 and TRBJ2-1, with D possibly TRBD1 on 5 matching bases. The germline V gene encodes CDR1 SGHTA and CDR2 FQGTGA. The V end lost 2 bases, the J end lost 9 bases, and 11 bases lay between the germline ends. This CDR3 has 13 amino acids. DNA of the CDR3: TGTGCCAGCAGCTTAGGCAGGGATGGTGAGCAGTTCTTC. Protein: CASSLGRDGEQFF.

The V gene is TRBV9, the J gene TRBJ1-2, with D tentatively TRBD1 (6 bases). The germline V gene encodes CDR1 SGDLS and CDR2 YYNGEE. The CDR3 has 17 residues. V lost 3 bases and J 3 bases, leaving 21 bases between the germline ends. CDR3 DNA sequence: TGTGCCAGCAGCGAGGAACCGAGTAGGGGGGGGGACTATGGCTACACCTTC. Protein: CASSEEPSRGGDYGYTF.

This clonotype was seen a handful of times. The junction departs from the called germline gene at one end, perhaps through a read error. This rearrangement joins TRBV2 to TRBJ2-7; 10 positions match TRBD1. Germline V gene lookup returns CDR1 SNHLY and CDR2 FYNNEI. The CDR3 is 15 residues long. As DNA, the CDR3 is TGTGCCAGCGGTGAACCCAGACAGGGGGCGTACGAGCAGTACTTC. Amino acid sequence: CASGEPRQGAYEQYF.

Note on this clonotype: This may stem from a read error, because a much larger clone lies one nucleotide away. The CDR3 DNA reads as TGTGCCAGCAGTCCCGCCAGGACTAGCGGGAGTGGCGGGGAGCTGTTTTTT. Translating it yields CASSPARTSGSGGELFF. The chain has TRBV28 and TRBJ2-2, with 13 bases identical to TRBD2. Germline values: CDR1 MDHEN, CDR2 SYDVKM. This CDR3 has 17 residues. Unmatched junction bases numbered 10, after V lost 5 bases and J lost 7 bases.

This sequence joins TRBV6-6 and TRBJ1-4; no reliable D call. V was pared by 0 bases and J by 10 bases, with 15 bases between. This CDR3 has 15 amino acids. Germline values: CDR1 MNHNY, CDR2 SVGAGI (reference sequence). CDR3: CASSYSMEGSVKLFF. The CDR3 DNA reads TGTGCCAGCAGTTACTCGATGGAAGGGTCGGTAAAACTGTTTTTT.

The chain joins TRBV27 to TRBJ1-2, with no clear D. From germline, CDR1 is MNHEY and CDR2 SMNVEV (reference sequence). The germline V and J ends were trimmed by 3 bases and 0 bases, with 17 bases remaining between them. The CDR3 spans 17 residues. CDR3 sequence reads: CASSFQVSTGANYGYTF. CDR3 sequence (DNA): TGTGCCAGCAGTTTTCAGGTCAGCACGGGAGCTAACTATGGCTACACCTTC.

This clonotype was picked up many times. Mismatch with germline at one junction end may stem from a read error. The chain has TRBV2 and TRBJ2-1; no clear D gene. From germline, CDR1 is SNHLY and CDR2 FYNNEI. This CDR3 comprises 15 residues. CDR3 sequence (DNA): TGTGCCAGCAGTGTTGGGCCAGACTCCTATAATGAGCAGTTCTTC. It yields the protein CASSVGPDSYNEQFF.